These 25 T cell receptor beta chains share one sample of origin, sequenced in a study of OX40 agonist ivuxolimab in advanced cancers. To prepare the library, the immunoSEQ multiplex PCR assay was applied. This is the immuneACCESS table as TCRdb keeps it, with only in-frame sequences that have V and J called. A part of the clones is gone; compared with another copy, unresolved V genes explain less than half, and the rest is unexplained. In all, the sample holds approximately 38,000 clones, and roughly 85% of those were seen once. In total, the top ten clones hold approximately 22% of the sample. The specimen comprised CD4+ or CD8+ T cells sorted from blood, sampled in a trial of the OX40 agonist ivuxolimab. These TCRs come from an adult with an advanced solid tumor such as melanoma, head and neck, liver or kidney cancer.

The CDR3 loop is CASSYLLAGGTFTSTDTQYF. The CDR3 coding sequence is TGTGCCAGCAGCTACCTACTAGCGGGCGGGACGTTCACTAGCACAGATACGCAGTATTTT. V is TRBV4-2 and J is TRBJ2-3; 9 nucleotides match TRBD2. The V segment lost 5 bases and the J segment 0 bases; nucleotides outside the gene matches: 18. The germline gives CDR1 LGHNA, CDR2 YNFKEQ. This CDR3 has 20 residues.

The chain employs TRBV4-1 and TRBJ2-5; 7 nucleotides align to TRBD1. This CDR3 is built from 20 residues. Germline V gene lookup returns CDR1 MGHRA and CDR2 YSYEKL. Trimming took 0 bases from V and 0 from J; bases not matched to a gene: 16. In DNA form, the CDR3 reads TGCGCCAGCAGCCAAGATCTGTTTGAAGTGCAGGGGGATGACCAAGAGACCCAGTACTTC. This translates into CASSQDLFEVQGDDQETQYF.

V and J are TRBV28 and TRBJ1-2; D gene ambiguous. Germline V gene lookup returns CDR1 MDHEN and CDR2 SYDVKM. V gave up 3 bases and J gave up 0 bases, with 5 bases separating them. This CDR3 has 13 amino acids. As DNA, the CDR3 is TGTGCCAGCAGTTTTGGCACTAACTATGGCTACACCTTC. Translated, it gives CASSFGTNYGYTF.

The V and J genes are TRBV7-9 and TRBJ2-3; TRBD2 might be the D (6 bases). The germline V gene encodes CDR1 SEHNR and CDR2 FQNEAQ (reference sequence). The CDR3 has 15 amino acids. The V end was cut by 10 bases, the J end by 2 bases, with 19 bases between. The CDR3 DNA follows: TGTGCCATCCCGTCTGGGCGGGGTACCACAGATACGCAGTATTTT. Protein product: CAIPSGRGTTDTQYF.

This chain connects TRBV18 to TRBJ1-1; 9 bases are shared with TRBD1. Looked up from germline, CDR1 is KGHSH and CDR2 is LQKENI. The CDR3 extends over 16 amino acids. The V and J ends lost 0 bases and 5 bases, in that order; junction bases with no gene match: 7. The CDR3: CASSPPGQGSRTEAFF. The CDR3 nucleotides read TGTGCCAGCTCACCACCTGGACAGGGGAGTCGTACTGAAGCTTTCTTT. The variable domain in full, completed from reference TRBV18 and TRBJ1-1, reads NAGVMQNPRHLVRRRGQEARLRCSPMKGHSHVYWYRQLPEEGLKFMVYLQKENIIDESGMPKERFSAEFPKEGPSILRIQQVVRGDSAAYFCASSPPGQGSRTEAFFGQGTRLTVV.

The chain combines TRBV30 with TRBJ1-6; D gene ambiguous. Deletions cut 3 bases from V and 9 bases from J, with 12 bases between. The CDR3 covers 13 residues. The germline V gene encodes CDR1 GTSNPN and CDR2 SVGIG (reference sequence). The CDR3 sequence is CAWRAGFGSPLHF. DNA of the CDR3: TGTGCCTGGAGAGCGGGGTTTGGTTCACCCCTCCACTTT.

CDR3 protein: CATNTPGINYEQYF. The CDR3 nucleotides read TGTGCCACCAACACCCCCGGAATTAACTACGAGCAGTACTTC. This chain joins TRBV9 and TRBJ2-7; D call uncertain. Trimming stripped 9 bases from V and 3 bases from J, with 19 bases between. Germline V gene sequence: CDR1 SGDLS, CDR2 YYNGEE. This CDR3 contains 14 residues.

The gene calls are TRBV19 and TRBJ2-2; D uncertain. V lost 5 bases and J 6 bases, leaving 13 bases between the germline ends. The CDR3 sequence is 14 residues long. The V gene's germline CDR1 is LNHDA and CDR2 SQIVND (reference sequence). CDR3 in amino acids: CASSQNPTAGELFF. In DNA, the CDR3 is TGTGCCAGTAGTCAAAACCCCACAGCCGGGGAGCTGTTTTTT.

The chain recombines TRBV30 with TRBJ2-2; D call uncertain. This CDR3 has 15 residues. The germline V gene encodes CDR1 GTSNPN and CDR2 SVGIG (reference sequence). V lost 0 bases and J lost 4, with 12 bases in between. In DNA, the CDR3 is TGTGCCTGGAGTGTACTGAGACAAGCCACCGGGGAGCTGTTTTTT. Translated, it gives CAWSVLRQATGELFF.

This clone has a handful of counts. The rearrangement links TRBV28 to TRBJ1-6; D might be TRBD1 (5 bases). V was clipped by 2 bases and J by 9 bases, with 20 bases between them. CDR1 is MDHEN, CDR2 SYDVKM, per germline. The CDR3 consists of 17 residues. The CDR3 sequence: CASSLGWQGRSSSPLHF. CDR3 sequence (DNA): TGTGCCAGCAGTTTAGGGTGGCAGGGTCGGTCAAGTTCACCCCTCCACTTT. The full variable domain, in which reference TRBV28 and TRBJ1-6 provide the parts outside the CDR3, is DVKVTQSSRYLVKRTGEKVFLECVQDMDHENMFWYRQDPGLGLRLIYFSYDVKMKEKGDIPEGYSVSREKKERFSLILESASTNQTSMYLCASSLGWQGRSSSPLHFGNGTRLTVT.

As regards this clone: Lacking the conserved final phenylalanine or tryptophan, this CDR3 likely reflects a read error. The chain employs TRBV6-6 and TRBJ1-2; 7 bases match TRBD1. The CDR3 has 13 amino acids. Looked up from germline, CDR1 is MNHNY and CDR2 is SVGAGI (reference sequence). Trimming cost V 7 bases and J 4 bases; bases outside gene matches: 6. CDR3 loop: CASTPGQLYGYTL. The DNA for the CDR3 is TGTGCCAGCACCCCGGGACAGCTCTATGGCTACACCCTC.

In this sample, this clone turned up a few times. The CDR3 DNA follows: TGTGCCAGCAGCCCGGTGGGACTCCGCACAGATACGCAGTATTTT. Protein product: CASSPVGLRTDTQYF. V usage is TRBV28 and J usage is TRBJ2-3; TRBD2 might be the D (6 bases). The CDR3 is made up of 15 amino acids. Germline V gene lookup returns CDR1 MDHEN and CDR2 SYDVKM. Trimming pared 6 bases from V and 1 base from J, leaving 14 bases between.

The chain employs TRBV7-6 and TRBJ1-3; D is possibly TRBD1 (5 bases). Germline-derived CDR1 and CDR2 are SGHVS and FNYEAQ. This CDR3 has 14 residues. The ends were cut back, 11 bases at V and 4 bases at J, with 18 bases in the middle. CDR3 region: CASAPGQGGNTIYF. CDR3 in DNA: TGTGCCTCCGCGCCAGGGCAGGGCGGAAACACCATATATTTT. The whole variable domain, filled in from reference TRBV7-6 and TRBJ1-3, reads GAGVSQSPRYKVTKRGQDVALRCDPISGHVSLYWYRQALGQGPEFLTYFNYEAQQDKSGLPNDRFSAERPEGSISTLTIQRTEQRDSAMYRCASAPGQGGNTIYFGEGSWLTVV.

J is TRBJ2-1 and V is TRBV30; no clear D gene. V lost 5 bases and J 4 bases, leaving 6 bases between the germline ends. Germline V lookup: CDR1 GTSNPN, CDR2 SVGIG (reference sequence). CDR3 length: 11 amino acids. This CDR3 is CAWAQYNEQFF. CDR3 sequence (DNA): TGTGCCTGGGCGCAATACAATGAGCAGTTCTTC.

The genes are TRBV7-3 and TRBJ2-3; tentatively, D is TRBD1 or TRBD2 (5 bases each). Trimming pared 5 bases from V and 2 bases from J, leaving 14 bases between. In germline, CDR1 is SGHTA, CDR2 FQGTGA. The CDR3 is 15 residues long. CDR3 DNA sequence: TGTGCCAGCAGCCGATCCGGGACGACCACAGATACGCAGTATTTT. Translating it yields CASSRSGTTTDTQYF.

This clone was recorded a few times. The rearrangement uses TRBV4-3 and TRBJ2-5, with a possible D match to TRBD2 (6 bases). Between the trimmed V and J ends, which lost 3 bases and 5 bases, there was a span of 16 bases. The germline V gene has CDR1 LGHNA and CDR2 YSLEER. This CDR3 region has 15 residues. CDR3 bases: TGCGCCAGCAGCCAGGAGTCTTGGGGGAGGGAGACCCAGTACTTC. Translating gives CASSQESWGRETQYF.

In this sample, this clone turned up once. The chain uses TRBV6-5 and TRBJ1-6; TRBD1 matches 10 bases. CDR3 length: 14 amino acids. J was trimmed by 12 bases and V by 5 bases; bases with no gene match: 7. Germline CDR1 reads MNHEY; CDR2 reads SVGAGI. In DNA form, the CDR3 reads TGTGCCAGCAGTGAATACCGGGACAGGGGACCCCTCCACTTT. It translates to CASSEYRDRGPLHF.

V usage is TRBV9 and J usage is TRBJ1-4; TRBD1 agrees at 7 bases. The junction had 2 bases not matched to a gene; V was cut back by 0 bases and J by 3 bases. Per the germline V gene, CDR1 is SGDLS and CDR2 is YYNGEE. The CDR3 is 15 amino acids. The CDR3 loop reads CASSVDGTANEKLFF. The CDR3 region has the DNA TGTGCCAGCAGCGTAGATGGGACAGCTAATGAAAAACTGTTTTTT.

CDR3 region: CASSQALTSGATDTQYF. CDR3 nucleotides: TGCGCCAGCAGTCAAGCCTTGACTAGCGGGGCCACAGATACGCAGTATTTT. This chain links TRBV23-1 with TRBJ2-3; 11 bases match TRBD2. TRBV23-1 carries the ORF label, with uncertain function. J gave up 2 bases and V 2 bases, and 6 bases lay outside the gene matches. The CDR3 runs to 17 residues.

The V gene is TRBV4-2, the J gene TRBJ2-7, with 8 bases that match TRBD2. Germline lookup yields CDR1 LGHNA and CDR2 YNFKEQ. This CDR3 contains 14 residues. The trim removed 5 bases at V and 4 bases at J, leaving 7 bases unmatched. CDR3 loop: CASSLELAGYEQYF. The DNA for the CDR3 is TGTGCCAGCAGCTTGGAGCTAGCGGGTTACGAGCAGTACTTC.

The CDR3 DNA reads as TGTGCCAGCAGCAGGACAGGGCTCTCACCCCTCCACTTT. The encoded protein is CASSRTGLSPLHF. V and J are TRBV6-5 and TRBJ1-6, with 8 bases matching TRBD1. The CDR3 has 13 amino acids. Trimming took 6 bases from V and 10 from J; bases not matched to a gene: 5. Germline V lookup: CDR1 MNHEY, CDR2 SVGAGI.

A few counts support this clone. The chain has TRBV7-2 and TRBJ2-1; 8 bases line up with TRBD1. Germline values: CDR1 SGHTA, CDR2 FQGNSA. This CDR3 is 14 amino acids long. V gave up 4 bases and J gave up 13 bases; unmatched junction bases: 12. For the CDR3, the DNA is TGTGCCAGCAGCTACCACGGACAGGGAGTAGGTCAGTTCTTC. Its protein is CASSYHGQGVGQFF.

This clone has just a few counts. The chain recombines TRBV5-6 with TRBJ1-5; D remains unclear. This CDR3 has 12 residues. Germline CDR1 SGHDT, CDR2 YYEEEE. V was clipped by 3 bases and J by 6 bases, with 7 bases between them. In DNA, the CDR3 is TGTGCCAGCAGCTCTCCAAGTCAGCCCCAGCATTTT. Translation gives CASSSPSQPQHF. Full variable domain (outside the CDR3, taken from reference TRBV5-6 and TRBJ1-5): DAGVTQSPTHLIKTRGQQVTLRCSPKSGHDTVSWYQQALGQGPQFIFQYYEEEERQRGNFPDRFSGHQFPNYSSELNVNALLLGDSALYLCASSSPSQPQHFGDGTRLSIL.

The chain uses TRBV4-1 and TRBJ2-7; D is possibly TRBD2 (7 bases). V was shortened by 0 bases and J by 7 bases, with 19 bases between the two germline ends. The CDR3 sequence is 16 residues long. In germline, CDR1 is MGHRA, CDR2 YSYEKL. The CDR3 protein is CASSQDTRGGMREQYF. DNA of the CDR3: TGCGCCAGCAGCCAAGATACGAGGGGGGGTATGCGGGAGCAGTACTTC.

This clone was recorded once. V is TRBV7-2 and J is TRBJ2-1; D gene unclear. With 5 bases removed from V and 0 bases from J, the gap between germline ends came to 14 bases. The length of the CDR3 is 16 residues. Germline loops: CDR1 SGHTA, CDR2 FQGNSA. The CDR3 loop is CASSTTRTASYNEQFF. CDR3 nucleotide sequence: TGTGCCAGCAGCACGACCCGAACTGCCTCCTACAATGAGCAGTTCTTC.